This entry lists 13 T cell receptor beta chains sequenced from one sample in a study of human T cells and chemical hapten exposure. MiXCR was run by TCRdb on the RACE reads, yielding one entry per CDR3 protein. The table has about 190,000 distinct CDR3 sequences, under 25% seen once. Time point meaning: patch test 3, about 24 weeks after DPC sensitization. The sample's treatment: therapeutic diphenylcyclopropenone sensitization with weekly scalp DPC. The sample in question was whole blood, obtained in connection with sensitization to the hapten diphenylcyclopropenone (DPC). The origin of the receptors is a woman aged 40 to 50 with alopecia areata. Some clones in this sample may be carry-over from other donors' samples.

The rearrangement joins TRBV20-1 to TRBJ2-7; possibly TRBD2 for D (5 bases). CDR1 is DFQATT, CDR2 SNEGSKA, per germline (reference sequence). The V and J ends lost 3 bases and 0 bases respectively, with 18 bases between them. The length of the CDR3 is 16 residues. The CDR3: CSASVRGQANSYEQYF. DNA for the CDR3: TGCAGTGCTAGTGTTAGAGGGCAAGCCAACTCCTACGAGCAGTACTTC.

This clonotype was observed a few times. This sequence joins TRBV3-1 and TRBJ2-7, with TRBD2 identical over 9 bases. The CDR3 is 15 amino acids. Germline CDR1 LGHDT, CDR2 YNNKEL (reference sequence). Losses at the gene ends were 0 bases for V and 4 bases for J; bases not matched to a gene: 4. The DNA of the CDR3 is TGTGCCAGCAGCCAAGAAACTAGCGGGCCTTACGAGCAGTACTTC. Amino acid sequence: CASSQETSGPYEQYF.

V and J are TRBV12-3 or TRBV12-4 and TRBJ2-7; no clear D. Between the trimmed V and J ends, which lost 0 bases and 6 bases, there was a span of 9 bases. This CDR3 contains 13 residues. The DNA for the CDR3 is TGTGCCAGCAGTTTAGCGTCCCGCGGCGAGCAGTACTTC. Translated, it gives CASSLASRGEQYF.

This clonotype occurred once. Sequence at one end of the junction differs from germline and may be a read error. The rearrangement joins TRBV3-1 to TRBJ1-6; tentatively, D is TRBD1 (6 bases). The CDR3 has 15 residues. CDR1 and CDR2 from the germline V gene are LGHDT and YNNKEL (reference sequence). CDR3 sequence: CAGSQDRSPNSPLHF. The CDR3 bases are TGTGCCGGCAGCCAAGACAGGAGCCCTAATTCACCCCTCCACTTT.

CDR3 in DNA: TGCGCCAGCAGCAAGGACAGGATTAACTATGGCTACACCTTC. Amino acids: CASSKDRINYGYTF. The chain has TRBV5-1 and TRBJ1-2, with TRBD1 matching 7 bases. With V trimmed by 4 bases and J by 1 base, 4 bases remained unmatched. Germline loops: CDR1 SGHRS, CDR2 YFSETQ. CDR3 length: 14 amino acids. Complete variable domain (other parts from reference TRBV5-1 and TRBJ1-2): KAGVTQTPRYLIKTRGQQVTLSCSPISGHRSVSWYQQTPGQGLQFLFEYFSETQRNKGNFPGRFSGRQFSNSRSEMNVSTLELGDSALYLCASSKDRINYGYTFGSGTRLTVV.

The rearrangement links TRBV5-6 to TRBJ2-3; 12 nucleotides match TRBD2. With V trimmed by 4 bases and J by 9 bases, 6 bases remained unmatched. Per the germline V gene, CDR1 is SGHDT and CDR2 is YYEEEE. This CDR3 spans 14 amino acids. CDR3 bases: TGTGCCAGCAGCGACGAGACTAGCGGGAGAACGCAGTATTTT. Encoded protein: CASSDETSGRTQYF.

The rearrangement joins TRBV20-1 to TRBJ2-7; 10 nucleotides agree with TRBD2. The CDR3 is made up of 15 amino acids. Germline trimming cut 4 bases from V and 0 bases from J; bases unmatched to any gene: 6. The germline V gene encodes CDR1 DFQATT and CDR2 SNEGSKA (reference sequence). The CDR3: CSAKNSGRISYEQYF. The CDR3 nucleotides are TGCAGTGCTAAAAATAGCGGGAGGATCTCCTACGAGCAGTACTTC.

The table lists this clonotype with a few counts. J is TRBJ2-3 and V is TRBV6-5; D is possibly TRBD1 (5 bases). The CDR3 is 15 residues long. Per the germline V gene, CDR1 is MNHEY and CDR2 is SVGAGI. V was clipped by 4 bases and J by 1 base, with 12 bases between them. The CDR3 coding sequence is TGTGCCAGCAGTTCCCAGGGCCTCGGCACAGATACGCAGTATTTT. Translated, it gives CASSSQGLGTDTQYF.

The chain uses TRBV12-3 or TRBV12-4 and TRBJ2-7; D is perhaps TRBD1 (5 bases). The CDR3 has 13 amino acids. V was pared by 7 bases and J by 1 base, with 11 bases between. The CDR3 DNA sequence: TGTGCCAGCAACCCGGACACATCCTACGAGCAGTACTTC. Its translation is CASNPDTSYEQYF.

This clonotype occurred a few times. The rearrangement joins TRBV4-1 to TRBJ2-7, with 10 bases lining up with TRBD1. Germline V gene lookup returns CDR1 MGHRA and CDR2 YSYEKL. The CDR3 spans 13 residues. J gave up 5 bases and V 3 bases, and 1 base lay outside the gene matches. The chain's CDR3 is CASSQDRGDEQYF. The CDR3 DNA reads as TGCGCCAGCAGCCAGGACAGGGGGGACGAGCAGTACTTC.

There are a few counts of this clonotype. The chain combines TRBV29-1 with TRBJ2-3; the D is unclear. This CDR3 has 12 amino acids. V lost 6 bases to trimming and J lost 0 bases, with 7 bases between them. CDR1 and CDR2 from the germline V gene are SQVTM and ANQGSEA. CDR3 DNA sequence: TGCAGCGTGACTGACAGCACAGATACGCAGTATTTT. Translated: CSVTDSTDTQYF.

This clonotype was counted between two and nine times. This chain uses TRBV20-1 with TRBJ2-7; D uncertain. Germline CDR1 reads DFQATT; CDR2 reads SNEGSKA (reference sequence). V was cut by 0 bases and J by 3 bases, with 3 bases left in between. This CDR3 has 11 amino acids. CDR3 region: CSARDLYEQYF. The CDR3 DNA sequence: TGCAGTGCTAGAGATCTCTACGAGCAGTACTTC.

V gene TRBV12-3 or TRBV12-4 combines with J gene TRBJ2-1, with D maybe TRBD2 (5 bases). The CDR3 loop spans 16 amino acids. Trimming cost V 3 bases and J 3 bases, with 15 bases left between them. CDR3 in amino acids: CASSFAGRKDYNEQFF. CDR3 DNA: TGTGCCAGCAGTTTCGCGGGCAGAAAAGACTACAATGAGCAGTTCTTC.